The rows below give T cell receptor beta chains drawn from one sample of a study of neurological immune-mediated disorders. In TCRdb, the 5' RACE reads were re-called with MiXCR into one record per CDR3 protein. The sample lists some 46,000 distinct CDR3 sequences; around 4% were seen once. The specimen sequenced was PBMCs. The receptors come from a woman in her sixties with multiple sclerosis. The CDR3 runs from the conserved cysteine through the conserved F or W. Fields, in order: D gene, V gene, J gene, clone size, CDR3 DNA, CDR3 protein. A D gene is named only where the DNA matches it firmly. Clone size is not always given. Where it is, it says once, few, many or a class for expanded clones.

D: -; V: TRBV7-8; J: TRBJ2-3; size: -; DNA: TGTGCCAGCAGCTTAAGACTAACCACAGATACGCAGTATTTT; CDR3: CASSLRLTTDTQYF
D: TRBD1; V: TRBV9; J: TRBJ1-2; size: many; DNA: TGTGCCAGCAGCCCTACGACAGGGCCGAACTATGGCTACACCTTC; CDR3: CASSPTTGPNYGYTF
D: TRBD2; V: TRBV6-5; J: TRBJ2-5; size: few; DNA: TGTGCCAGCAGAGGCTACGGGGGGAAAGAGACCCAGTACTTC; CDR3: CASRGYGGKETQYF
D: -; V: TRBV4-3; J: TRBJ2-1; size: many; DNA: TGCGCCAGCAGCCAAGATTATGAAGGTATAGGGGGATCGAATGAGCAGTTCTTC; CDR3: CASSQDYEGIGGSNEQFF
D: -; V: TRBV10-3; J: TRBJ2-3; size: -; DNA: TGTGCCATCAGGGCCGGGAGAAGGGGCACAGATACGCAGTATTTT; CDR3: CAIRAGRRGTDTQYF
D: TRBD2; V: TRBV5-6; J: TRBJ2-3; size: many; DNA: TGTGCCAGCAGCATGACCCTAGCGGGGATTAGCACAGATACGCAGTATTTT; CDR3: CASSMTLAGISTDTQYF
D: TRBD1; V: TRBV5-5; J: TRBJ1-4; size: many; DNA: TGTGCCAGCAGCCCGACAGGGGTCGGTGAAAAACTGTTTTTT; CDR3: CASSPTGVGEKLFF
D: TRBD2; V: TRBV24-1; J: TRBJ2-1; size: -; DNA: TGTGCCACCAGTGATTTCCGCACTAGCGGGAGGGCCTCCCTCAATGAGCAGTTCTTC; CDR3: CATSDFRTSGRASLNEQFF
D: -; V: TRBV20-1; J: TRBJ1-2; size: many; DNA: TGCAGTGCTAGATCTTTCCGGGCGCAGCCTTGGGGACCTAACTATGGCTACACCTTC; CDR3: CSARSFRAQPWGPNYGYTF
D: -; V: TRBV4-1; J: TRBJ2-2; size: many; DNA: TGCGCCAGCAGCAATAACTTCCGGTCGAACACCGGGGAGCTGTTTTTT; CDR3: CASSNNFRSNTGELFF
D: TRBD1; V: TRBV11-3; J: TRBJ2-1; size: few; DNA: TGTGCCAGCAGCTCGCGGGACAGGGGTGATGAGCAGTTCTTC; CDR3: CASSSRDRGDEQFF
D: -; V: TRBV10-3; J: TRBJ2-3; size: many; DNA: TGTGCCATCAGCGAGTTTAGCACAGATACGCAGTATTTT; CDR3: CAISEFSTDTQYF
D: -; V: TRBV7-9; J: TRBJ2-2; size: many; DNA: TGTGCCAGCAGCTTCCCTTTTGGCCAAACCGGGGAGCTGTTTTTT; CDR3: CASSFPFGQTGELFF
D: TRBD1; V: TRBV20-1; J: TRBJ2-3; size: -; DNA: TGCAGTGCTGGGGGAGAAGGACAGGGGGCTACAGATACGCAGTATTTT; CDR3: CSAGGEGQGATDTQYF
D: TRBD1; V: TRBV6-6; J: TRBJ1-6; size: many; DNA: TGTGCCAGCAGCACAGGGGGCTACTTTTCACCCCTCCACTTT; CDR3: CASSTGGYFSPLHF
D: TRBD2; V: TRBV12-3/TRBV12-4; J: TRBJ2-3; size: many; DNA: TGTGCCAGCAGTTTAGCTGGGACTAGCGGGAGGACCTTT; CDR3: CASSLAGTSGRTF
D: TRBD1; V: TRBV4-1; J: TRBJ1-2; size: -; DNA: TGCGCCAGCAGCCAAGATCCAGGGGGGAACTATGGCTACACCTTC; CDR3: CASSQDPGGNYGYTF
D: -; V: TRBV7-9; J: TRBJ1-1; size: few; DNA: TGTGCCAGCAGCCTAGCAGGGGTAGGTGCTGAAGCTTTCTTT; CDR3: CASSLAGVGAEAFF
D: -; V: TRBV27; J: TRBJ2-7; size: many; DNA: TGTGCCAGCAGTTTAAGGTTTAGCTACGGCGCCTACGAGCAGTACTTC; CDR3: CASSLRFSYGAYEQYF
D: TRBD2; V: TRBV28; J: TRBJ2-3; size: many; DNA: TGTGCCAGCAGGGCCGGGGGGATGGATACGCAGTATTTT; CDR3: CASRAGGMDTQYF
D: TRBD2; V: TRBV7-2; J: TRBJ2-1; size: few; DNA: TGTGCCAGCAGCTTAGGCGTGACTAGCGATAATGAGCAGTTCTTC; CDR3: CASSLGVTSDNEQFF
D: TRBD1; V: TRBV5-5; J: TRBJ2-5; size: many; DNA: TGTGCCAGCAGCCCCTTCCGGGACAGGGGAGAGACCCAGTACTTC; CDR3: CASSPFRDRGETQYF
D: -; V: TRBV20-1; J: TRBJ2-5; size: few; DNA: TGCAGTGCTGGCAGGGGCGGGGGTTCCTTGGAGTACTTC; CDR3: CSAGRGGGSLEYF
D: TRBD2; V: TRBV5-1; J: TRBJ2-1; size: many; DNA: TGCGCCAGCAGCAACAACGTCCTAGCGGGCCCCTACAATGAGCAGTTCTTC; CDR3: CASSNNVLAGPYNEQFF
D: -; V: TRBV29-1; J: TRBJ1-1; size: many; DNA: TGCAGCGTTGTAGGTTCAGGGAACACTGAAGCTTTCTTT; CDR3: CSVVGSGNTEAFF
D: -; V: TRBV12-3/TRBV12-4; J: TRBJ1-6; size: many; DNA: TGTGCCAGCAGTTTCGGGGCCTATAATTCACCCCTCCACTTT; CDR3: CASSFGAYNSPLHF
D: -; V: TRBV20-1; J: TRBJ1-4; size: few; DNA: TGCAGTGCTAGTAAACCGAGTAATGAAAAACTGTTTTTT; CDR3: CSASKPSNEKLFF
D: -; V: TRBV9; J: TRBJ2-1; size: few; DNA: TGTGCCAGCAGCCCCCTCGACGGGAGCTCCTACAATGAGCAGTTCTTC; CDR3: CASSPLDGSSYNEQFF
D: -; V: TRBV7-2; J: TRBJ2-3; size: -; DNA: TGTGCCAGCAGCCAACGGAGGGCAAGCACAGATACGCAGTATTTT; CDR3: CASSQRRASTDTQYF
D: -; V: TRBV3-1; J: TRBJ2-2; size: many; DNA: TGTGCCAGCAGCCAAGATACTTCGCGACGGGCCGGGGAGCTGTTTTTT; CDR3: CASSQDTSRRAGELFF
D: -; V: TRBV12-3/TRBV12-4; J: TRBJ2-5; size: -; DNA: TGTGCCAGCACCTCCCGACGCCGCCTACAAGAGACCCAGTACTTC; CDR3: CASTSRRRLQETQYF
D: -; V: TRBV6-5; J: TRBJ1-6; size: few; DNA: TGTGCCAGCACCCCCCAGGGGTTCTGGGATTCACCCCTCCACTTT; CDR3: CASTPQGFWDSPLHF
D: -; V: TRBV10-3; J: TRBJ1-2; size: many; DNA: TGTGCCATCAGTTTCGACAGAGCCTATGGCTACACCTTC; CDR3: CAISFDRAYGYTF
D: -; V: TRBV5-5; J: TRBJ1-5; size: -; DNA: TGTGCCAGCAGCTTTCTCGCCGGAGGGTATCAGCCCCAGCATTTT; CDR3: CASSFLAGGYQPQHF
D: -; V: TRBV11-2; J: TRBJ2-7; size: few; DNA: TGTGCCAGCAGCTTAGAATGGGTCGCAGACGAGCAGTACTTC; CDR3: CASSLEWVADEQYF
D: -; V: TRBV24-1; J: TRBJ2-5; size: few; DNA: TGTGCCACCAGTGGGGTAGGAGAGACCCAGTACTTC; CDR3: CATSGVGETQYF
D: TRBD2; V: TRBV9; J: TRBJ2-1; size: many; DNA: TGTGCCAGCAGCGTAGGGGGGGGAGATGAGCAGTTCTTC; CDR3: CASSVGGGDEQFF
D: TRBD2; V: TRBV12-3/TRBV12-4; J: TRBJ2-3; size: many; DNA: TGTGCCAGCAGTCGACTAGCGGGGGGAACTAGCACAGATACGCAGTATTTT; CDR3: CASSRLAGGTSTDTQYF
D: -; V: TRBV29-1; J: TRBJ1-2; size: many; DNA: TGCAGCGTTGGGGTGCGGGCCAGCTATGGCTACACCTTC; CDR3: CSVGVRASYGYTF
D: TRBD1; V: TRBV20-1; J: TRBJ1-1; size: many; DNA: TGCAGTGCAAGGGACAGGAGCCTGATGAACACTGAAGCTTTCTTT; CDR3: CSARDRSLMNTEAFF
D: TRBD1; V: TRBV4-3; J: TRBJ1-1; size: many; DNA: TGCGCCAGCAGCCAAGTGACAGGGCAGCCTGAAGCTTTCTTT; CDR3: CASSQVTGQPEAFF
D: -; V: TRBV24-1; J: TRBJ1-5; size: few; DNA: TGTGCCACCAGTGATTCAGGGATGGGGCAGCCCCAGCATTTT; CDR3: CATSDSGMGQPQHF
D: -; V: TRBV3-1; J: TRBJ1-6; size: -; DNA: TGTGCCAGCAGTCGGAGAGGGGGGTCTGAGTCACCCCTCAACTTT; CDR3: CASSRRGGSESPLNF
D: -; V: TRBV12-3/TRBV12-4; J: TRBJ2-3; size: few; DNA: TGTGCCAGCAGTTTTCAACTTCACACAGATACGCAGTATTTT; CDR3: CASSFQLHTDTQYF
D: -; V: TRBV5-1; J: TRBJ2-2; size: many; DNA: TGCGCCACCAGTTCCGGGGGGGAGCTGTTTTTT; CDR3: CATSSGGELFF
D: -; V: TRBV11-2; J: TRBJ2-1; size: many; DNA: TGTGCCAGCAGCTTGGGCACGACGGGCGGTGAGCAGTTCTTC; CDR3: CASSLGTTGGEQFF
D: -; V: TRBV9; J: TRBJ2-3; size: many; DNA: TGTGCCAGCAGCGCCGGTGTAGCCCCAGATACGCAGTATTTT; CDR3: CASSAGVAPDTQYF
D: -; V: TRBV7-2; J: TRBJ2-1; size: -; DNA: TGTGCCAGCAGCCCGGACCTCTCCTACAATGAGCAGTTCTTC; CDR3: CASSPDLSYNEQFF
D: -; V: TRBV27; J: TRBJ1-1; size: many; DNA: TGTGCCAGCGCCACCGACAGCCACACTGAAGCTTTCTTT; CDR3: CASATDSHTEAFF
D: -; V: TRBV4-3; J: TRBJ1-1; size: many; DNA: TGCGCCAGCAGCCAAGATCTTGGCCCTGGGGGCACTGAAGCTTTCTTT; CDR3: CASSQDLGPGGTEAFF
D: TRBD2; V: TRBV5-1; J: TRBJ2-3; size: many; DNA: TGCGCCAGCAGCCCCTCGGGCGGGAGTGTTGGAGATACGCAGTATTTT; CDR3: CASSPSGGSVGDTQYF
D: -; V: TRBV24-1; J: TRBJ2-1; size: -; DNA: TGTGCCACCAGTAAACAAGGGTCCGGAGGGCCTGACAATGAGCAGTTCTTC; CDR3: CATSKQGSGGPDNEQFF
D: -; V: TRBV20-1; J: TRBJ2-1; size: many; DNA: TGCAGTGCTAGAGACTTGGCCTTTTCCAATGAGCAGTTCTTC; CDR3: CSARDLAFSNEQFF